This is a list of T cell receptor beta chains from one sample in a study of shared clonotypes between healthy human individuals. The repertoire was sequenced with immunoSEQ multiplex PCR; TCRdb's copy has only in-frame clones and lacks some. The sample includes some 2,100,000 clones, approximately 95% seen only once; the top ten take approximately 0.13%. Sequenced input: naive CD4+ T cells sorted from blood. These receptors were taken from a man aged 18 to 35 in good health. CDR3s include the opening cysteine and the closing phenylalanine or tryptophan. The D gene is left open where the match is weak. Size tells how often a clone was seen (once, few, many) or the class of an expanded clone, and some rows leave it out.

>TRBJ1-2|-|14|TRBV5-1|-
TGCGCCAGCAGCTTGGATCCAGGGAACTATGGCTACACCTTC
CASSLDPGNYGYTF
>TRBJ1-2|-|15|TRBV6-1|-
TGTGCCAGCAGAGGGCCCGCCCTACTTAACTATGGCTACACCTTC
CASRGPALLNYGYTF
>TRBJ1-5|-|13|TRBV6-6|-
TGTGCCAGCCACTCTGAGAACAATCAGCCCCAGCATTTT
CASHSENNQPQHF
>TRBJ1-3|-|14|TRBV14|-
TGTGCCAGCAGCCAATTTGGAGCGGGAAACACCATATATTTT
CASSQFGAGNTIYF
>TRBJ1-2|-|10|TRBV28|few
TGTGCCAGCAGTTCGGACGGCTACACCTTC
CASSSDGYTF
>TRBJ1-6|-|16|TRBV11-2|-
TGTGCCAGCAGCTTGTCGGGGGGGAAGGGATATTCACCCCTCCACTTT
CASSLSGGKGYSPLHF
>TRBJ2-7|TRBD2|15|TRBV5-1|-
TGCGCCAGCTCCACCACTAGCGGGGTTACCTACGAGCAGTACTTC
CASSTTSGVTYEQYF
>TRBJ2-1|-|15|TRBV7-2|-
TGTGCCAGCAGCCCTGGGCCAGCGGTCGGGAATGAGCAGTTCTTC
CASSPGPAVGNEQFF
>TRBJ2-2|-|14|TRBV5-5|-
TGTGCCAGCAGCTTGGACAGGGTCACCGGGGAGCTGTTTTTT
CASSLDRVTGELFF
>TRBJ1-2|-|14|TRBV5-4|-
TGTGCCAGCAGCTACCAAGGGTATGACTATGGCTACACCTTC
CASSYQGYDYGYTF
>TRBJ2-5|-|17|TRBV5-1|-
TGCGCCAGCAGCTTACTCGGGACGGGGGCCAGCCAAGAGACCCAGTACTTC
CASSLLGTGASQETQYF
>TRBJ2-1|TRBD2|16|TRBV5-4|-
TGTGCCAGCTCTAGCGGGAGGGCCAGTAATGGCAATGAGCAGTTCTTC
CASSSGRASNGNEQFF
>TRBJ2-3|TRBD2|17|TRBV7-2|-
TGTGCCAGCAGCTTAGCGGGGAGCGGGAGGTGGACAGATACGCAGTATTTT
CASSLAGSGRWTDTQYF
>TRBJ2-5|TRBD1|15|TRBV7-3|-
TGTGCCAGCAGCTTAGAACGGACAGGGCCAGAGACCCAGTACTTC
CASSLERTGPETQYF
>TRBJ1-2|-|12|TRBV28|-
TGTGCCAGCACAGTTTTCGGGGATGGCTACACCTTC
CASTVFGDGYTF
>TRBJ1-4|TRBD1|15|TRBV28|-
TGTGCCAGCAGTTTATACGGTGGACAGGGGGAAAAACTGTTTTTT
CASSLYGGQGEKLFF
>TRBJ1-4|-|15|TRBV5-1|-
TGCGCCAGCAGCCGTCAGGCCGCAACTAATGAAAAACTGTTTTTT
CASSRQAATNEKLFF
>TRBJ1-5|-|15|TRBV2|-
TGTGCCAGCAGTGCTGAGTCCTTTAGCAATCAGCCCCAGCATTTT
CASSAESFSNQPQHF
>TRBJ2-7|TRBD2|16|TRBV19|-
TGTGCCAGTAGTTCGGGACTAGCGGAAACCCTACGGGAGCAGTACTTC
CASSSGLAETLREQYF
>TRBJ1-6|-|15|TRBV19|-
TGTGCCAGTAGTATTAACGGGCAGGTCTCTTCACCCCTCCACTTT
CASSINGQVSSPLHF
>TRBJ1-1|-|13|TRBV5-1|-
TGCGCCAGCAGCTTTGAGGGGCTCGTTGAAGCTTTCTTT
CASSFEGLVEAFF
>TRBJ2-7|TRBD2|14|TRBV7-2|-
TGTGCCAGCAGCTTCTATCGGGAGGCCTACGAGCAGTACTTC
CASSFYREAYEQYF
>TRBJ2-1|TRBD1|15|TRBV5-1|-
TGCGCCAGCGGGCTGGGACAGGGGAATAACAATGAGCAGTTCTTC
CASGLGQGNNNEQFF
>TRBJ1-6|TRBD1|15|TRBV5-1|-
TGCGCCAGCAGCCCTAAGACAGGGGCTAATTCACCCCTCCACTTT
CASSPKTGANSPLHF
>TRBJ2-5|-|14|TRBV30|-
TGTGCCTGGAGTGTATTGGGGGGAGGAGAGACCCAGTACTTC
CAWSVLGGGETQYF
>TRBJ1-4|-|16|TRBV11-2|-
TGTGCCAGCAGCTCCCGATGGGGGGTATTGGATGAAAAACTGTTTTTT
CASSSRWGVLDEKLFF
>TRBJ2-6|-|14|TRBV5-6|-
TGTGCCAGCAGCTTGGAGGCTGGGGCCAACGTCCTGACTTTC
CASSLEAGANVLTF
>TRBJ1-1|-|12|TRBV6-5|-
TGTGCCAGCAGTCGGGGGAACACTGAAGCTTTCTTT
CASSRGNTEAFF
>TRBJ1-6|-|14|TRBV27|-
TGTGCCAGCAGTCCCGGCTCCTATAATTCACCCCTCCACTTT
CASSPGSYNSPLHF
>TRBJ1-2|TRBD1|15|TRBV10-2|-
TGCGCCAGCAGTGAGTGGGCAGGGGGGAACTATGGCTACACCTTC
CASSEWAGGNYGYTF
>TRBJ2-5|-|12|TRBV5-1|-
TGCGCCAGCAGCTTAGTTCAAGAGACCCAGTACTTC
CASSLVQETQYF
>TRBJ1-2|TRBD1|14|TRBV14|-
TGTGCCAGCAGCTCGACAGGGTTCGGCTATGGCTACACCTTC
CASSSTGFGYGYTF
>TRBJ2-3|-|14|TRBV27|-
TGTGCCAGCCGGAGTCGACCAAGCACAGATACGCAGTATTTT
CASRSRPSTDTQYF
>TRBJ2-3|-|15|TRBV18|-
TGTGCCAGCTCACCTAGCACATTAGCCACAGATACGCAGTATTTT
CASSPSTLATDTQYF
>TRBJ2-2|-|14|TRBV4-1|-
TGCGCCAGCAGCCAAGGTAACCCAACCGGGGAGCTGTTTTTT
CASSQGNPTGELFF
>TRBJ2-7|-|12|TRBV5-6|-
TGTGCCAGCAGCCTATTAACCTACGAGCAGTACTTC
CASSLLTYEQYF
>TRBJ2-5|TRBD2|14|TRBV11-2|-
TGTGCCAGCAGCTTTAGCGGGGGCGGAGAGACCCAGTACTTC
CASSFSGGGETQYF
>TRBJ2-5|TRBD2|17|TRBV4-1|once
TGCGCCAGCAGCCGGATCGGGACTAGAGACGACCAAGAGACCCAGTACTTC
CASSRIGTRDDQETQYF
>TRBJ1-6|-|16|TRBV7-9|-
TGTGCCAGCACCCAAAGGTGGGGGGGCGGTGATTCACCCCTCCACTTT
CASTQRWGGGDSPLHF
>TRBJ1-1|TRBD1|15|TRBV7-2|-
TGTGCCAGCAGCTTAGTAGGACAGGGAACCACTGAAGCTTTCTTT
CASSLVGQGTTEAFF
>TRBJ2-2|TRBD1|15|TRBV10-3|-
TGTGCCATCAGACTACCGGGACAGGGAGGCGGGGAGCTGTTTTTT
CAIRLPGQGGGELFF
>TRBJ2-7|-|14|TRBV10-2|-
TGCGCCAGCAGTGAGAATGGCTGGTCCTACGAGCAGTACTTC
CASSENGWSYEQYF
>TRBJ2-5|-|14|TRBV19|-
TGTGCCAGTAGTAACAGGAGGTACCAAGAGACCCAGTACTTC
CASSNRRYQETQYF
>TRBJ2-7|-|15|TRBV10-1|-
TGCGCCAGCAGTGAGGGACCTTTGGGGGCCTACGAGCAGTACTTC
CASSEGPLGAYEQYF
>TRBJ2-7|-|12|TRBV14|-
TGTGCCAGCAGCCCCCAGACTGGCGAGCAGTACTTC
CASSPQTGEQYF
>TRBJ1-4|-|15|TRBV27|once
TGTGCCAGCAGTTTCAGATATGCAACTAATGAAAAACTGTTTTTT
CASSFRYATNEKLFF
>TRBJ1-2|-|12|TRBV30|-
TGTGCCTGGAGTATAAGTGTGTATGGCTACACCTTC
CAWSISVYGYTF